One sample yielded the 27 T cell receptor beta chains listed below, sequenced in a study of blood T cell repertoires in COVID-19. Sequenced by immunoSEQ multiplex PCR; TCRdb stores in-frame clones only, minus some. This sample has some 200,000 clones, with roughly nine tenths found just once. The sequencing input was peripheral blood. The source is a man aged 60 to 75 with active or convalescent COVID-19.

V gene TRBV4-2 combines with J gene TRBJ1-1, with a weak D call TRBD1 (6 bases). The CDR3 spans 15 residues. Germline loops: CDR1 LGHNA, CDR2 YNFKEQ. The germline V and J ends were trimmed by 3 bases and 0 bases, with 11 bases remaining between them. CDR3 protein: CASSHPDRLNTEAFF. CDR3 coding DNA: TGTGCCAGCAGCCACCCAGACAGGTTGAACACTGAAGCTTTCTTT.

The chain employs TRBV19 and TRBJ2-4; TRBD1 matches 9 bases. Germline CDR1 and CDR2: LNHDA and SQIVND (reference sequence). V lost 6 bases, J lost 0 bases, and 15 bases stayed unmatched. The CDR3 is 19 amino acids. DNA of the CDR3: TGTGCCAGTAGATTGAGCGGGACAGGGACCTCTTTAGCCAAAAACATTCAGTACTTC. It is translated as CASRLSGTGTSLAKNIQYF.

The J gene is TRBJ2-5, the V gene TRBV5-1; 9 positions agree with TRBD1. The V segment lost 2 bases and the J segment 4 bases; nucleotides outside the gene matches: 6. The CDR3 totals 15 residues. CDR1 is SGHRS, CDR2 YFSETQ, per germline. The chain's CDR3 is CASSFVGQGIETQYF. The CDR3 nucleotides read TGCGCCAGCAGCTTTGTAGGACAGGGGATAGAGACCCAGTACTTC.

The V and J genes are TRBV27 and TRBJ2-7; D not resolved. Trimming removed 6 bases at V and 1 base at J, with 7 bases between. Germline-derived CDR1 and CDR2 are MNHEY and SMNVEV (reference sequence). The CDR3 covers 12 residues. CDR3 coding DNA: TGTGCCAGCAGCCACGGTTCCTACGAGCAGTACTTC. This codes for CASSHGSYEQYF.

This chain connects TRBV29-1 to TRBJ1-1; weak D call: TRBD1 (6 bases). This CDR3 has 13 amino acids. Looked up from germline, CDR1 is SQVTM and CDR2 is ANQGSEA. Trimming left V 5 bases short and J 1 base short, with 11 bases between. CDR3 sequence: CSVTTGANTEAFF. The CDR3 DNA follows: TGCAGCGTTACGACAGGTGCGAACACTGAAGCTTTCTTT.

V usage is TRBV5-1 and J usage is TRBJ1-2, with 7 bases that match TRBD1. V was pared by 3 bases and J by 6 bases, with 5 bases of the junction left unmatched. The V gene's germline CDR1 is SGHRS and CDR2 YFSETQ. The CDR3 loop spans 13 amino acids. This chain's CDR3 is CASSSQGTDGYTF. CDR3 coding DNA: TGCGCCAGCAGCTCACAGGGGACGGATGGCTACACCTTC.

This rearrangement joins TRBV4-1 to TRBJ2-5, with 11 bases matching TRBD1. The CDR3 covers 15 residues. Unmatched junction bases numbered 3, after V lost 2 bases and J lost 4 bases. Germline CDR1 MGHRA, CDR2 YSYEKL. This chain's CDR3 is CASSQPGQGGETQYF. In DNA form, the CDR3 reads TGCGCCAGCAGCCAACCGGGACAGGGGGGAGAGACCCAGTACTTC.

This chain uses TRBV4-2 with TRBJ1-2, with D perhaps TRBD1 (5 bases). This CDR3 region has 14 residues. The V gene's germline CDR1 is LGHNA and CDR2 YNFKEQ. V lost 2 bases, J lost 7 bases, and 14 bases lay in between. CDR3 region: CASSQPGQVSGYTF. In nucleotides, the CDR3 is TGTGCCAGCAGCCAACCAGGGCAGGTCTCTGGCTACACCTTC.

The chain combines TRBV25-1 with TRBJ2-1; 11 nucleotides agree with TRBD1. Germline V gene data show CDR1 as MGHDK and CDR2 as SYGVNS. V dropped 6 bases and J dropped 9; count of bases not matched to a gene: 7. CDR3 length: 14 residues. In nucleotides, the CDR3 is TGTGCCAGCAGCTTCGGACAGGGGGCGCGTGAGCAGTTCTTC. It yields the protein CASSFGQGAREQFF.

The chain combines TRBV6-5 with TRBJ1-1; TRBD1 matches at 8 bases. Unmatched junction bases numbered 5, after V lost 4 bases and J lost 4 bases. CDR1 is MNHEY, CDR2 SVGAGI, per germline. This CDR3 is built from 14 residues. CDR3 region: CASSSSTGGTEAFF. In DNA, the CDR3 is TGTGCCAGCAGTTCCTCAACAGGGGGCACTGAAGCTTTCTTT.

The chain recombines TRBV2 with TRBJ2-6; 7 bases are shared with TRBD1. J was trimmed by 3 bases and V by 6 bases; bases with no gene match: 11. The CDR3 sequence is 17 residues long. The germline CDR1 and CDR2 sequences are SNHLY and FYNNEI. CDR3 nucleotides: TGTGCCAGCAGGGGGGACAGTATTTCGGGTGGGGCCAACGTCCTGACTTTC. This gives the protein CASRGDSISGGANVLTF.

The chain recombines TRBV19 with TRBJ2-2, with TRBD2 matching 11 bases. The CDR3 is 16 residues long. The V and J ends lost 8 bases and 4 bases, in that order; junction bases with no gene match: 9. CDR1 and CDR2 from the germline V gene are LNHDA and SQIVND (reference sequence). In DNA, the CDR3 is TGTGCCAGTGGGCTAGCGGGGGGCCGGGGCACCGGGGAGCTGTTTTTT. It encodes CASGLAGGRGTGELFF.

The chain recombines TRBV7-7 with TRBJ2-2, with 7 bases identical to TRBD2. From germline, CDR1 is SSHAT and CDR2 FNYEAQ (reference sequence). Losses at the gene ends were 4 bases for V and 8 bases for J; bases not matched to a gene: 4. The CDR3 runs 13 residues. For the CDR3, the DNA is TGTGCCAGCAGCTCAGATAGCGGGGGGGAGCTGTTTTTT. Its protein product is CASSSDSGGELFF.

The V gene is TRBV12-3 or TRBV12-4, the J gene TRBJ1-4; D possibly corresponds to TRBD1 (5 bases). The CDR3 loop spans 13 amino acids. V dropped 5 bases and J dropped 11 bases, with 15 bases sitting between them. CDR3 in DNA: TGTGCCAGCAGTGGGGGGTCCTCAATTAAACTGTTTTTT. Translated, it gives CASSGGSSIKLFF.

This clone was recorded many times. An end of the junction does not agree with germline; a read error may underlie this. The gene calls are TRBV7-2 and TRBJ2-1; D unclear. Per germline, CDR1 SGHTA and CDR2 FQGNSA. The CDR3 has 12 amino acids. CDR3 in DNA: TGTGCCAGCAGTTTAGGTAGGAGTGAGCAGTTCTTC. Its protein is CASSLGRSEQFF.

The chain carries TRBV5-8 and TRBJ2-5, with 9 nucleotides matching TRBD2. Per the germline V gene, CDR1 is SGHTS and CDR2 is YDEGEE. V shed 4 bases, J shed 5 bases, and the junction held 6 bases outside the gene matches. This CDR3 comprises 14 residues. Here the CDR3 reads CASSAGGGGETQYF. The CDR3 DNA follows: TGTGCCAGCAGCGCGGGGGGGGGCGGGGAGACCCAGTACTTC.

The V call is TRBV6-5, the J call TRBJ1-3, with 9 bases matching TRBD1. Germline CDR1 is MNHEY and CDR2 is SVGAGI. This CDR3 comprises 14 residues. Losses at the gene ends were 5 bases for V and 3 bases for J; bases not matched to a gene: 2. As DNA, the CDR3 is TGTGCCAGCAGTCGGGACAGGGTTGGAAACACCATATATTTT. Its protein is CASSRDRVGNTIYF.

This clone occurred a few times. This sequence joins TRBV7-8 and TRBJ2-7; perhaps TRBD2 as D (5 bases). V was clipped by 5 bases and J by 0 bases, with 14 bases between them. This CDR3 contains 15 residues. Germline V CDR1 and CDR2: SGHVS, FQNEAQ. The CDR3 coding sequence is TGTGCCAGCAGCCCCTTGCCGGGGAGCTCCTACGAGCAGTACTTC. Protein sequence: CASSPLPGSSYEQYF.

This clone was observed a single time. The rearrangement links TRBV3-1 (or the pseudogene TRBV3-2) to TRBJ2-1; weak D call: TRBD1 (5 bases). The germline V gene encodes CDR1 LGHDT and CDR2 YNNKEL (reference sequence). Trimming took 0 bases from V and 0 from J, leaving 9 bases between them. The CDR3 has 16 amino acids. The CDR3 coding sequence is TGTGCCAGCAGCCAAGATAGGGGTAACTCCTACAATGAGCAGTTCTTC. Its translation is CASSQDRGNSYNEQFF.

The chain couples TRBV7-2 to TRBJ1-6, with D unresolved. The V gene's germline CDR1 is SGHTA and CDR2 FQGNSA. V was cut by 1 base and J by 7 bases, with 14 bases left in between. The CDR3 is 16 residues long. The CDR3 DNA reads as TGTGCCAGCAGCTTAGTTTCGGGAAGGAGAAATTCACCCCTCCACTTT. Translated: CASSLVSGRRNSPLHF.

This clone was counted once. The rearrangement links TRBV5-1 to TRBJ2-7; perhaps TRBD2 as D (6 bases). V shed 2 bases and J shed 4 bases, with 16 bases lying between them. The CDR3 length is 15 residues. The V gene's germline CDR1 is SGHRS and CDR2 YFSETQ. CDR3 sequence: CASSLGNSGRYEQYF. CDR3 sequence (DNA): TGCGCCAGCAGCTTAGGGAATAGCGGACGTTACGAGCAGTACTTC.

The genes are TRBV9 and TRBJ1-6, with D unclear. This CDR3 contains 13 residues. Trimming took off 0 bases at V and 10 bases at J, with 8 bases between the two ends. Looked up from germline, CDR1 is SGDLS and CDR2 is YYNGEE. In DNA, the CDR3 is TGTGCCAGCAGCGTAGCTGGGCGATCACCCCTCCACTTT. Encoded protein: CASSVAGRSPLHF.

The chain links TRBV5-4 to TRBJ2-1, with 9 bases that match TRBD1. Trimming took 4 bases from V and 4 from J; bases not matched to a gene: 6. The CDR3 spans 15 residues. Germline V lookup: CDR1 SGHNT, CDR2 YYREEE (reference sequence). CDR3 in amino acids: CASSPDRGQYNEQFF. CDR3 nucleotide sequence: TGTGCCAGCAGCCCGGACAGGGGCCAGTACAATGAGCAGTTCTTC.

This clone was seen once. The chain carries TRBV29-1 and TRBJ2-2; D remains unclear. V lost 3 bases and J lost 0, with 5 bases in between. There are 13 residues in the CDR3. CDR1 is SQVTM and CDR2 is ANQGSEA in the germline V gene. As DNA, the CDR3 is TGCAGCGTTGAGCTAGCGAACACCGGGGAGCTGTTTTTT. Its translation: CSVELANTGELFF.

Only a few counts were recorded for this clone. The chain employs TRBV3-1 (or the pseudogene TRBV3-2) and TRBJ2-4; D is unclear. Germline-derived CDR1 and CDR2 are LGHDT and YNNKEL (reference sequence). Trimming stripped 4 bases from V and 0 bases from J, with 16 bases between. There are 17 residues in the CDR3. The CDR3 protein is CASSPLGPALAKNIQYF. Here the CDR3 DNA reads TGTGCCAGCAGCCCGCTGGGCCCTGCACTAGCCAAAAACATTCAGTACTTC.

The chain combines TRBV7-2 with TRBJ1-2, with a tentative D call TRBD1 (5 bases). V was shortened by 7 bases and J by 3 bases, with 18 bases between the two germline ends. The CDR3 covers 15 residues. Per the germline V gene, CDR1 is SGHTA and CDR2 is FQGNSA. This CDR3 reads CASIPYRLWDYGYTF. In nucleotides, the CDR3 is TGTGCCAGCATCCCGTACAGGCTTTGGGACTATGGCTACACCTTC.

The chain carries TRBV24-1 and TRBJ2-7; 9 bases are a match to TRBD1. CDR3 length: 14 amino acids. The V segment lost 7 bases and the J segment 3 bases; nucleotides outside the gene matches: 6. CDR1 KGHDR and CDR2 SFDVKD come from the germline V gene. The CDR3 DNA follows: TGTGCCACCAGCAAGGGACAGGGAGTCTACGAGCAGTACTTC. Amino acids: CATSKGQGVYEQYF.